What follows describes a single TCR beta chain. This record belongs to a study of blood T cell repertoires in COVID-19. The overall study: Researchers got acute and convalescent COVID-19 samples from the United States, Italy and Spain.

The protocol was immunoSEQ multiplex PCR, while the TCRdb copy is restricted to in-frame clones and leaves out a portion. Of around 25,000 clones listed, about 89% were seen once; the top ten hold approximately 9.8%. The CDR3 is 15 residues long. Germline-derived CDR1 and CDR2 are KGHSH and LQKENI. The V gene end was trimmed by 3 bases and the J gene end by 9 bases; junction bases not matched to a gene: 11. Sample: peripheral blood. This chain joins TRBV18 and TRBJ2-1; 7 positions agree with TRBD2. The receptor was derived from a man between 65 and 85 years old with acute or convalescent COVID-19. The CDR3 here is CASSPLPGGSVEQFF. The CDR3 nucleotides are TGTGCCAGCTCACCCCTCCCGGGCGGGAGTGTTGAGCAGTTCTTC.